The 3 T cell receptor beta chains given below trace back to one sample, sequenced in a study of cytomegalovirus exposure and HLA in healthy donors. In the PCR, 60 Vbeta and 13 Jbeta primers were used. The table came from immunoSEQ multiplex PCR; TCRdb's copy has only in-frame clones and leaves some out. The sample lists under 80,000 clones; roughly 76% were seen once. Material: PBMCs. These receptors all stem from a middle-aged woman in good health and CMV-seronegative.

The chain employs TRBV19 and TRBJ2-1; TRBD1 agrees at 9 bases. V gave up 4 bases and J gave up 7 bases; unmatched junction bases: 11. The CDR3 spans 16 residues. Germline V gives CDR1 LNHDA, CDR2 SQIVND (reference sequence). CDR3 coding DNA: TGTGCCAGTAGTACCATGGGACAGGGTCTGAGGAATGAGCAGTTCTTC. Translated: CASSTMGQGLRNEQFF.

The chain carries TRBV6-5 and TRBJ2-2; 10 nucleotides line up with TRBD1. The germline gives CDR1 MNHEY, CDR2 SVGAGI. With 6 bases clipped from V and 7 bases from J, the junction kept 8 bases outside the gene matches. The CDR3 is 15 residues long. CDR3 sequence reads: CASRLRQGADGELFF. The CDR3 DNA is TGTGCCAGCAGATTGAGACAGGGGGCCGACGGGGAGCTGTTTTTT.

The CDR3 here is CASIRSTQSNYGYTF. The DNA of the CDR3 is TGTGCCAGCATTCGGAGTACCCAATCTAACTATGGCTACACCTTC. The V and J genes are TRBV2 and TRBJ1-2; no reliable D call. The CDR3 is 15 amino acids. The V end lost 7 bases, the J end lost 0 bases, and 15 bases lay between the germline ends. CDR1 and CDR2 (germline): SNHLY, FYNNEI.